The 28 T cell receptor beta chains given below trace back to one sample, sequenced in a study of blood T cell repertoires in COVID-19 (dated by TCRdb to the early 2020s). The method was the immunoSEQ multiplex PCR assay. TCRdb obtained this table from immuneACCESS and retained in-frame rearrangements with V and J assigned. These tables miss some clones; where compared with another copy, unresolved V genes account for less than half of the shortfall, and the remainder is unexplained. The sample includes 200,000 or so clones, with roughly 80% observed a single time. The ten largest clonotypes hold roughly an eighth of the sample. The sequenced sample was peripheral blood. The receptors come from a woman at least 80 years old with COVID-19, enrolled during active disease.

This sequence joins TRBV2 and TRBJ2-3, with D possibly matching TRBD2 (5 bases). V lost 7 bases and J lost 1, with 9 bases in between. The CDR3 extends over 13 amino acids. Germline CDR1 SNHLY, CDR2 FYNNEI. In DNA form, the CDR3 reads TGTGCCAGCAAAGGTAGCGGCACAGATACGCAGTATTTT. Its translation is CASKGSGTDTQYF.

CDR3 bases: TGCGCCAGCAGCCAGCGACAGGGTTATAATTCACCCCTCCACTTT. Protein: CASSQRQGYNSPLHF. The gene calls are TRBV4-3 and TRBJ1-6; 7 positions agree with TRBD1. The CDR3 is 15 amino acids. Germline-derived CDR1 and CDR2 are LGHNA and YSLEER. The V segment lost 3 bases and the J segment 4 bases; nucleotides outside the gene matches: 3.

The genes are TRBV4-3 and TRBJ2-5; 7 nucleotides match TRBD2. With 3 bases clipped from V and 4 bases from J, the junction kept 2 bases outside the gene matches. Germline V gives CDR1 LGHNA, CDR2 YSLEER. The CDR3 runs to 13 residues. CDR3 region: CASSQGGGETQYF. CDR3 bases: TGCGCCAGCAGCCAGGGGGGGGGAGAGACCCAGTACTTC.

This sequence joins TRBV6-5 and TRBJ1-5; 7 positions agree with TRBD1. Looked up from germline, CDR1 is MNHEY and CDR2 is SVGAGI. The CDR3 is 15 amino acids. V was pared by 0 bases and J by 5 bases, with 4 bases of the junction left unmatched. The CDR3 here is CASSYSTGADQPQHF. CDR3 DNA sequence: TGTGCCAGCAGTTACTCCACAGGGGCCGATCAGCCCCAGCATTTT.

This chain links TRBV3-1 (or the pseudogene TRBV3-2) with TRBJ1-2; D not resolved. Trimming took 2 bases from V and 4 from J, leaving 14 bases between them. This CDR3 is 15 amino acids long. Germline values: CDR1 LGHDT, CDR2 YNNKEL (reference sequence). The DNA for the CDR3 is TGTGCCAGCAGCCAAAGAGGATCACTCGGCTATGGCTACACCTTC. Its protein is CASSQRGSLGYGYTF.

This clone appeared once. CDR3 sequence reads: CASSPRGSGTGELFF. The CDR3 region has the DNA TGTGCCAGCAGCCCCCGCGGATCGGGAACCGGGGAGCTGTTTTTT. The chain is built from TRBV9 and TRBJ2-2; D is possibly TRBD2 (5 bases). Germline V gives CDR1 SGDLS, CDR2 YYNGEE. Trimming removed 4 bases from V and 5 bases from J, with 15 bases in between. The CDR3 loop spans 15 amino acids.

J is TRBJ2-7 and V is TRBV28; 9 bases match TRBD2. Trimming took 4 bases from V and 2 from J; bases not matched to a gene: 12. Germline V gene sequence: CDR1 MDHEN, CDR2 SYDVKM. The CDR3 totals 17 residues. The CDR3 coding sequence is TGTGCCAGCAGTTCCCCAGTAGATAGCGGGAGCCCCTACGAGCAGTACTTC. Residues: CASSSPVDSGSPYEQYF.

This clone was observed once. The CDR3 bases are TGTGCCAGCAGCCTTGGGCCTATGACAACTAATGAAAAACTGTTTTTT. This gives the protein CASSLGPMTTNEKLFF. The gene calls are TRBV9 and TRBJ1-4; D gene unclear. V was trimmed by 4 bases and J by 0 bases, leaving 13 bases between them. Germline lookup yields CDR1 SGDLS and CDR2 YYNGEE. CDR3 length: 16 amino acids.

The chain is built from TRBV4-2 and TRBJ1-4; D ambiguous. V was cut by 0 bases and J by 8 bases, with 13 bases left in between. CDR3 length: 15 residues. Germline lookup yields CDR1 LGHNA and CDR2 YNFKEQ. CDR3 sequence: CASSQEAHNGEKLFF. DNA for the CDR3: TGTGCCAGCAGCCAAGAGGCACATAACGGGGAAAAACTGTTTTTT.

The chain couples TRBV5-1 to TRBJ1-2, with 9 bases that match TRBD1. The CDR3 contains 14 residues. The J segment lost 2 bases and the V segment lost 4 bases, leaving 3 bases of the junction unmatched. Germline lookup yields CDR1 SGHRS and CDR2 YFSETQ. CDR3 region: CASSTTGGNYGYTF. The CDR3 DNA is TGCGCCAGCAGCACGACAGGGGGAAACTATGGCTACACCTTC.

The chain combines TRBV5-1 with TRBJ2-5; tentative D call: TRBD1 (6 bases). Per the germline V gene, CDR1 is SGHRS and CDR2 is YFSETQ. CDR3 length equals 14 residues. Trimming took 4 bases from V and 2 from J, leaving 12 bases between them. CDR3 DNA sequence: TGCGCCAGCAGCCGAATGGACAGTCAAGAGACCCAGTACTTC. Its translation is CASSRMDSQETQYF.

The genes are TRBV9 and TRBJ2-1; D is unclear. The germline CDR1 and CDR2 sequences are SGDLS and YYNGEE. The CDR3 spans 14 residues. Trimming stripped 1 base from V and 8 bases from J, with 13 bases between. CDR3 nucleotides: TGTGCCAGCAGCGTACTGACCACTACGCATGAGCAGTTCTTC. Protein product: CASSVLTTTHEQFF.

The CDR3 reads CSASITGRDEKLFF. The CDR3 region has the DNA TGCAGTGCTAGTATCACAGGGAGGGATGAAAAACTGTTTTTT. This chain connects TRBV20-1 to TRBJ1-4; D is perhaps TRBD1 (6 bases). The germline V gene encodes CDR1 DFQATT and CDR2 SNEGSKA (reference sequence). The CDR3 loop spans 14 amino acids. Trimming removed 3 bases from V and 6 bases from J, with 14 bases in between.

The gene calls are TRBV9 and TRBJ2-3, with D unclear. The germline V gene encodes CDR1 SGDLS and CDR2 YYNGEE. Between the trimmed V and J ends, which lost 0 bases and 2 bases, there was a span of 10 bases. The CDR3 runs to 15 residues. The CDR3 sequence: CASSVGGANTDTQYF. The CDR3 DNA is TGTGCCAGCAGCGTAGGAGGAGCGAACACAGATACGCAGTATTTT.

This chain joins TRBV5-1 and TRBJ2-5; no clear D gene. The CDR3 has 16 residues. Germline lookup yields CDR1 SGHRS and CDR2 YFSETQ. V shed 0 bases and J shed 0 bases, with 12 bases lying between them. DNA for the CDR3: TGCGCCAGCAGCTTGGGTGCCGGTTCGTACCAAGAGACCCAGTACTTC. It specifies CASSLGAGSYQETQYF.

About this clone itself: One junction end disagrees with the germline gene, perhaps due to a read error. This chain connects TRBV12-3 or TRBV12-4 to TRBJ2-3; D is perhaps TRBD2 (6 bases). The CDR3 has 12 residues. This CDR3 reads CASSLPGRDLKF. As DNA, the CDR3 is TGTGCCAGCAGTTTACCGGGAAGGGACTTGAAATTT.

The chain carries TRBV7-2 and TRBJ2-3, with a tentative D call TRBD2 (5 bases). CDR1 is SGHTA, CDR2 FQGNSA, per germline. This CDR3 is 18 amino acids long. V shed 1 base and J shed 0 bases, with 17 bases lying between them. CDR3 loop: CASSLELPGYLSTDTQYF. CDR3 in DNA: TGTGCCAGCAGCTTAGAGTTGCCGGGGTACCTTAGCACAGATACGCAGTATTTT.

The V and J genes are TRBV6-5 and TRBJ1-1; 9 bases align to TRBD1. Trimming at V came to 6 bases and at J to 8 bases, leaving 7 bases not matched to a gene. This CDR3 contains 13 residues. Looked up from germline, CDR1 is MNHEY and CDR2 is SVGAGI. CDR3 DNA: TGTGCCAGCAGAAGACAGGGGGAAGCAGAAGCTTTCTTT. Encoded protein: CASRRQGEAEAFF.

This chain uses TRBV2 with TRBJ2-7; 10 bases are shared with TRBD1. Germline-derived CDR1 and CDR2 are SNHLY and FYNNEI. The ends lost 6 bases at V and 6 bases at J; junction bases unmatched: 8. CDR3 size: 14 residues. CDR3 nucleotide sequence: TGTGCCAGCAGCTTGGGACAGGGGAGAGCCGAGCAGTACTTC. This sequence encodes CASSLGQGRAEQYF. The full variable domain, in which reference TRBV2 and TRBJ2-7 provide the parts outside the CDR3, is EPEVTQTPSHQVTQMGQEVILRCVPISNHLYFYWYRQILGQKVEFLVSFYNNEISEKSEIFDDQFSVERPDGSNFTLKIRSTKLEDSAMYFCASSLGQGRAEQYFGPGTRLTVT.

The J gene is TRBJ2-2, the V gene TRBV27; D call uncertain. Germline V CDR1 and CDR2: MNHEY, SMNVEV (reference sequence). The CDR3 has 13 residues. Trimming left V 6 bases short and J 0 bases short, with 5 bases between. CDR3: CASRRSNTGELFF. In nucleotides, the CDR3 is TGTGCCAGCAGGCGATCGAACACCGGGGAGCTGTTTTTT.

This chain uses TRBV4-2 with TRBJ2-5, with TRBD2 matching over 8 bases. Germline V gene sequence: CDR1 LGHNA, CDR2 YNFKEQ. Germline trimming cut 5 bases from V and 5 bases from J; bases unmatched to any gene: 4. The CDR3 is 13 amino acids. This chain's CDR3 is CASSFGGAETQYF. CDR3 DNA sequence: TGTGCCAGCAGCTTCGGGGGGGCGGAGACCCAGTACTTC.

CDR3 sequence: CASSFTGGEQYF. The CDR3 region has the DNA TGTGCCAGCAGTTTTACGGGAGGCGAGCAGTACTTC. The chain combines TRBV6-5 with TRBJ2-7; 7 bases line up with TRBD2. Germline V gene sequence: CDR1 MNHEY, CDR2 SVGAGI. CDR3 length: 12 amino acids. With 4 bases clipped from V and 6 bases from J, the junction kept 3 bases outside the gene matches.

This clone was picked up one time. The J gene is TRBJ1-2, the V gene TRBV28; 8 positions agree with TRBD1. This CDR3 comprises 12 residues. J was trimmed by 6 bases and V by 7 bases; bases with no gene match: 4. Germline loops: CDR1 MDHEN, CDR2 SYDVKM. The DNA of the CDR3 is TGTGCCAGCATAGGACAGGGTGATGGCTACACCTTC. Translated: CASIGQGDGYTF.

The chain combines TRBV7-9 with TRBJ2-2, with 8 bases fitting TRBD2. This CDR3 has 15 residues. Germline lookup yields CDR1 SEHNR and CDR2 FQNEAQ (reference sequence). The V segment lost 5 bases and the J segment 5 bases; nucleotides outside the gene matches: 7. CDR3 sequence (DNA): TGTGCCAGCAGCCTCGGGGGGGCCGGTACCGGGGAGCTGTTTTTT. Its protein product is CASSLGGAGTGELFF.

The chain uses TRBV19 and TRBJ1-2; D may be TRBD1 (5 bases). CDR1 and CDR2 (germline): LNHDA, SQIVND (reference sequence). This CDR3 spans 14 amino acids. Deletions cut 7 bases from V and 4 bases from J, with 16 bases between. The CDR3 reads CASTWWGDPYGYTF. The CDR3 bases are TGTGCCAGTACTTGGTGGGGGGACCCCTATGGCTACACCTTC. Using reference TRBV19 and TRBJ1-2 for the parts outside the CDR3, the full variable domain is DGGITQSPKYLFRKEGQNVTLSCEQNLNHDAMYWYRQDPGQGLRLIYYSQIVNDFQKGDIAEGYSVSREKKESFPLTVTSAQKNPTAFYLCASTWWGDPYGYTFGSGTRLTVV.

The chain combines TRBV5-5 with TRBJ2-2; tentatively, D is TRBD1 (6 bases). The CDR3 covers 17 residues. Germline V gene sequence: CDR1 SGHKS, CDR2 YYEKEE (reference sequence). V lost 1 base to trimming and J lost 0 bases, with 13 bases between them. The CDR3 region is CASSLRTDSSNTGELFF. The DNA of the CDR3 is TGTGCCAGCAGCTTGAGGACAGATTCATCGAACACCGGGGAGCTGTTTTTT.

This chain joins TRBV11-2 and TRBJ2-4, with 7 bases matching TRBD2. The CDR3 sequence is 13 residues long. With 4 bases clipped from V and 7 bases from J, the junction kept 4 bases outside the gene matches. Germline V CDR1 and CDR2: SGHAT, FQNNGV. The CDR3 DNA sequence: TGTGCCAGCAGCTCAGGACTAGGGAACATTCAGTACTTC. Amino acids: CASSSGLGNIQYF.

The chain joins TRBV19 to TRBJ1-6; 7 positions agree with TRBD1. This CDR3 has 15 amino acids. V shed 1 base and J 8 bases; nucleotides not matched to a gene: 5. Germline V gene lookup returns CDR1 LNHDA and CDR2 SQIVND (reference sequence). The CDR3 coding sequence is TGTGCCAGTAGTATAGCCGGGACAGCAGATTCACCCCTCCACTTT. This translates into CASSIAGTADSPLHF. Supplemented by reference TRBV19 and TRBJ1-6, the full variable domain reads DGGITQSPKYLFRKEGQNVTLSCEQNLNHDAMYWYRQDPGQGLRLIYYSQIVNDFQKGDIAEGYSVSREKKESFPLTVTSAQKNPTAFYLCASSIAGTADSPLHFGNGTRLTVT.